These T cell receptor beta chains were read from a single sample in a study of technical replicates of blood from a handful of donors. Sequencing used immunoSEQ multiplex PCR; TCRdb keeps in-frame clones, though not all of them. The repertoire includes 80,000 to 85,000 clones, around nine tenths of them detected once, and approximately 0.41% sits in the top ten. The material sequenced was T cells isolated from PBMCs. These receptors all come from a human donor in good health. CDR3s include the opening cysteine and the closing phenylalanine or tryptophan. Fields, in order: clone size, J gene, D gene, V gene, CDR3 protein, CDR3 DNA. The D gene is left open where the match is weak. Expanded clones are given a class, and other clones once, few, many or no size at all.

clone_size: -; j_call: TRBJ2-1; d_call: -; v_call: TRBV2; cdr3_aa: CASNGPTRDHNEQFF; cdr3_nt: TGTGCCAGCAATGGTCCCACGCGGGACCACAATGAGCAGTTCTTC
clone_size: -; j_call: TRBJ2-7; d_call: TRBD1; v_call: TRBV5-5; cdr3_aa: CASSLRDRGYEQYF; cdr3_nt: TGTGCCAGCAGCTTGCGGGACAGGGGGTACGAGCAGTACTTC
clone_size: -; j_call: TRBJ1-5; d_call: -; v_call: TRBV7-9; cdr3_aa: CASSLVGPNQPQHF; cdr3_nt: TGTGCCAGCAGCTTAGTGGGCCCCAATCAGCCCCAGCATTTT
clone_size: -; j_call: TRBJ2-3; d_call: TRBD2; v_call: TRBV7-3; cdr3_aa: CASSLTGAGADTQYF; cdr3_nt: TGTGCCAGCAGCTTAACGGGAGCGGGAGCAGATACGCAGTATTTT
clone_size: -; j_call: TRBJ2-7; d_call: -; v_call: TRBV9; cdr3_aa: CASSVAAGADTYEQYF; cdr3_nt: TGTGCCAGCAGCGTAGCTGCTGGAGCGGATACCTACGAGCAGTACTTC
clone_size: once; j_call: TRBJ2-5; d_call: TRBD1; v_call: TRBV2; cdr3_aa: CASSEETGEGETQYF; cdr3_nt: TGTGCCAGCAGTGAAGAGACAGGGGAAGGCGAGACCCAGTACTTC
clone_size: -; j_call: TRBJ1-1; d_call: -; v_call: TRBV4-3; cdr3_aa: CASSQGAVQAEAFF; cdr3_nt: TGCGCCAGCAGCCAAGGGGCAGTGCAAGCTGAAGCTTTCTTT
clone_size: -; j_call: TRBJ2-7; d_call: -; v_call: TRBV7-8; cdr3_aa: CASSLAVKEQYF; cdr3_nt: TGTGCCAGCAGCCTCGCAGTTAAGGAGCAGTACTTC
clone_size: -; j_call: TRBJ2-1; d_call: TRBD2; v_call: TRBV5-6; cdr3_aa: CASSLVGEGSYNEQFF; cdr3_nt: TGTGCCAGCAGCTTGGTAGGGGAGGGCAGCTACAATGAGCAGTTCTTC
clone_size: -; j_call: TRBJ2-7; d_call: TRBD1; v_call: TRBV10-2; cdr3_aa: CASKDRDAYEQYF; cdr3_nt: TGCGCCAGCAAGGACAGGGATGCCTACGAGCAGTACTTC
clone_size: -; j_call: TRBJ2-3; d_call: TRBD2; v_call: TRBV6-4; cdr3_aa: CASSETSGGTDTQYF; cdr3_nt: TGTGCCAGCAGCGAGACTAGCGGGGGCACAGATACGCAGTATTTT
clone_size: -; j_call: TRBJ2-1; d_call: TRBD2; v_call: TRBV11-2; cdr3_aa: CASSLAGGPWEEQFF; cdr3_nt: TGTGCCAGCAGCCTAGCGGGAGGGCCTTGGGAGGAGCAGTTCTTC
clone_size: once; j_call: TRBJ1-2; d_call: TRBD1; v_call: TRBV5-6; cdr3_aa: CASSSPGTGGSDYGYTF; cdr3_nt: TGTGCCAGCAGTTCCCCCGGCACAGGGGGATCGGACTATGGCTACACCTTC
clone_size: -; j_call: TRBJ1-2; d_call: TRBD1; v_call: TRBV5-6; cdr3_aa: CASSSTGAWGYTF; cdr3_nt: TGTGCCAGCAGCTCGACAGGGGCTTGGGGCTACACCTTC
clone_size: -; j_call: TRBJ2-5; d_call: TRBD2; v_call: TRBV11-3; cdr3_aa: CASSLGELAGVFSKETQYF; cdr3_nt: TGTGCCAGCAGCTTAGGGGAACTAGCGGGAGTTTTTTCGAAAGAGACCCAGTACTTC
clone_size: -; j_call: TRBJ1-2; d_call: TRBD1; v_call: TRBV7-9; cdr3_aa: CASSRDIDRAQGYTF; cdr3_nt: TGTGCCAGCAGCAGAGACATCGACAGGGCGCAGGGCTACACCTTC
clone_size: -; j_call: TRBJ2-3; d_call: -; v_call: TRBV9; cdr3_aa: CASSVETNPTDTQYF; cdr3_nt: TGTGCCAGCAGCGTTGAGACTAACCCCACAGATACGCAGTATTTT
clone_size: -; j_call: TRBJ1-2; d_call: -; v_call: TRBV28; cdr3_aa: CASSLLALGGYTF; cdr3_nt: TGTGCCAGCAGTTTATTGGCCCTCGGGGGCTACACCTTC
clone_size: -; j_call: TRBJ2-7; d_call: TRBD1; v_call: TRBV4-3; cdr3_aa: CASSQGGTGGIYEQYF; cdr3_nt: TGCGCCAGCAGCCAAGGCGGGACAGGGGGGATTTACGAGCAGTACTTC
clone_size: -; j_call: TRBJ1-5; d_call: -; v_call: TRBV5-6; cdr3_aa: CASSLWVGSAQHF; cdr3_nt: TGTGCCAGCAGCTTGTGGGTCGGGTCAGCCCAGCATTTT
clone_size: -; j_call: TRBJ2-2; d_call: -; v_call: TRBV12-5; cdr3_aa: CASGLTGELFF; cdr3_nt: TGTGCTAGTGGCCTCACCGGGGAGCTGTTTTTT
clone_size: -; j_call: TRBJ2-2; d_call: TRBD2; v_call: TRBV11-3; cdr3_aa: CASSLASGLNTGELFF; cdr3_nt: TGTGCCAGCAGCTTAGCTAGCGGGTTGAACACCGGGGAGCTGTTTTTT
clone_size: -; j_call: TRBJ2-6; d_call: -; v_call: TRBV28; cdr3_aa: CASSPSSSGANVLTF; cdr3_nt: TGTGCCAGCAGTCCATCCAGCTCTGGGGCCAACGTCCTGACTTTC
clone_size: -; j_call: TRBJ2-7; d_call: -; v_call: TRBV7-9; cdr3_aa: CASSYGNAYEQYF; cdr3_nt: TGTGCCAGCAGCTACGGGAACGCCTACGAGCAGTACTTC
clone_size: -; j_call: TRBJ2-5; d_call: -; v_call: TRBV5-1; cdr3_aa: CASSLGTTKETQYF; cdr3_nt: TGCGCCAGCAGCTTGGGGACTACTAAAGAGACCCAGTACTTC
clone_size: -; j_call: TRBJ2-7; d_call: -; v_call: TRBV4-3; cdr3_aa: CASSQGTTYEQYF; cdr3_nt: TGCGCCAGCAGCCAAGGAACTACTTACGAGCAGTACTTC
clone_size: -; j_call: TRBJ1-2; d_call: -; v_call: TRBV29-1; cdr3_aa: CSVLDPTGTPLFYGYTF; cdr3_nt: TGCAGCGTTTTGGACCCCACAGGAACACCCCTCTTCTATGGCTACACCTTC
clone_size: -; j_call: TRBJ1-1; d_call: -; v_call: TRBV2; cdr3_aa: CASSLEAFF; cdr3_nt: TGTGCCAGCTCTCTTGAAGCTTTCTTT
clone_size: -; j_call: TRBJ2-2; d_call: -; v_call: TRBV9; cdr3_aa: CASSVRQYTGELFF; cdr3_nt: TGTGCCAGCAGCGTCAGGCAGTACACCGGGGAGCTGTTTTTT
clone_size: once; j_call: TRBJ2-3; d_call: -; v_call: TRBV5-1; cdr3_aa: CASSLQITDTQYF; cdr3_nt: TGCGCCAGCAGCCTACAGATCACAGATACGCAGTATTTT
clone_size: -; j_call: TRBJ2-1; d_call: -; v_call: TRBV6-5; cdr3_aa: CASLDRPSSYNEQFF; cdr3_nt: TGTGCCAGCCTAGACCGTCCCAGCTCCTACAATGAGCAGTTCTTC
clone_size: -; j_call: TRBJ2-1; d_call: -; v_call: TRBV6-1; cdr3_aa: CASSGVIKSEQFF; cdr3_nt: TGTGCCAGCAGTGGTGTTATAAAGAGTGAGCAGTTCTTC
clone_size: -; j_call: TRBJ2-1; d_call: -; v_call: TRBV29-1; cdr3_aa: CSVEGFRVSYNEQFF; cdr3_nt: TGCAGCGTTGAAGGTTTCAGGGTCAGCTACAATGAGCAGTTCTTC
clone_size: -; j_call: TRBJ1-1; d_call: -; v_call: TRBV25-1; cdr3_aa: CASTGEMNTEAFF; cdr3_nt: TGTGCCAGCACGGGGGAAATGAACACTGAAGCTTTCTTT
clone_size: -; j_call: TRBJ1-3; d_call: -; v_call: TRBV4-3; cdr3_aa: CASSQDSGTGNTIYF; cdr3_nt: TGCGCCAGCAGCCAAGACAGTGGTACTGGAAACACCATATATTTT
clone_size: -; j_call: TRBJ1-1; d_call: TRBD1; v_call: TRBV5-6; cdr3_aa: CASSRQGLGNTEAFF; cdr3_nt: TGTGCCAGCAGCCGACAGGGGCTGGGAAACACTGAAGCTTTCTTT
clone_size: once; j_call: TRBJ1-2; d_call: TRBD1; v_call: TRBV7-2; cdr3_aa: CASSLQGVQGYTF; cdr3_nt: TGTGCCAGCAGCCTACAGGGGGTTCAAGGCTACACCTTC
clone_size: -; j_call: TRBJ1-2; d_call: -; v_call: TRBV28; cdr3_aa: CASRPTFYHANYGYTF; cdr3_nt: TGTGCCAGCAGACCAACTTTCTATCACGCTAACTATGGCTACACCTTC
clone_size: once; j_call: TRBJ1-3; d_call: -; v_call: TRBV19; cdr3_aa: CASSGSGNTIYF; cdr3_nt: TGTGCCAGTAGCGGGAGTGGAAACACCATATATTTT
clone_size: -; j_call: TRBJ2-5; d_call: TRBD2; v_call: TRBV18; cdr3_aa: CASSPRGREQETQYF; cdr3_nt: TGTGCCAGCTCACCTCGCGGGAGAGAGCAAGAGACCCAGTACTTC
clone_size: once; j_call: TRBJ2-1; d_call: TRBD2; v_call: TRBV9; cdr3_aa: CASSVRGTSYPNEQFF; cdr3_nt: TGTGCCAGCAGCGTCCGAGGGACTAGCTACCCTAATGAGCAGTTCTTC
clone_size: -; j_call: TRBJ1-1; d_call: -; v_call: TRBV28; cdr3_aa: CASSLLREMNTEAFF; cdr3_nt: TGTGCCAGCAGTTTATTGCGTGAGATGAACACTGAAGCTTTCTTT
clone_size: -; j_call: TRBJ2-1; d_call: -; v_call: TRBV5-4; cdr3_aa: CASSLVPEFEQFF; cdr3_nt: TGTGCCAGCAGCTTGGTTCCTGAGTTTGAGCAGTTCTTC
clone_size: -; j_call: TRBJ2-1; d_call: -; v_call: TRBV29-1; cdr3_aa: CSVEVLDNNEQFF; cdr3_nt: TGCAGCGTTGAAGTACTAGATAACAATGAGCAGTTCTTC
clone_size: -; j_call: TRBJ2-2; d_call: TRBD2; v_call: TRBV6-1; cdr3_aa: CATTGGGRELFF; cdr3_nt: TGTGCCACCACGGGGGGGGGCCGGGAGCTGTTTTTT